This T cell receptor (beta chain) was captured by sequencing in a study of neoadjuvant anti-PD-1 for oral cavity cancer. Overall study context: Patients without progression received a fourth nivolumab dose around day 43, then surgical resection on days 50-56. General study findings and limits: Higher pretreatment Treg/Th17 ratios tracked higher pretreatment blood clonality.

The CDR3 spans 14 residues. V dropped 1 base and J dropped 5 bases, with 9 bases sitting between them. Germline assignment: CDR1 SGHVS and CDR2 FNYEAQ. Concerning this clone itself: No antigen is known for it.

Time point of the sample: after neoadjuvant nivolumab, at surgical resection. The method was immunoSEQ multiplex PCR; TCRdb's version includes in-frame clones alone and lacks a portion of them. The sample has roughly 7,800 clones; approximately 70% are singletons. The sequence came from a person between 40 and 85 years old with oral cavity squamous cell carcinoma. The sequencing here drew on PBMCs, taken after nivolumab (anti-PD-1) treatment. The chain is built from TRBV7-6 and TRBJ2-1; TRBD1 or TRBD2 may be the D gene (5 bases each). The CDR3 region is CASSLVLGDNEQFF. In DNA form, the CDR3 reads TGTGCCAGCAGCTTAGTTTTGGGGGACAATGAGCAGTTCTTC.